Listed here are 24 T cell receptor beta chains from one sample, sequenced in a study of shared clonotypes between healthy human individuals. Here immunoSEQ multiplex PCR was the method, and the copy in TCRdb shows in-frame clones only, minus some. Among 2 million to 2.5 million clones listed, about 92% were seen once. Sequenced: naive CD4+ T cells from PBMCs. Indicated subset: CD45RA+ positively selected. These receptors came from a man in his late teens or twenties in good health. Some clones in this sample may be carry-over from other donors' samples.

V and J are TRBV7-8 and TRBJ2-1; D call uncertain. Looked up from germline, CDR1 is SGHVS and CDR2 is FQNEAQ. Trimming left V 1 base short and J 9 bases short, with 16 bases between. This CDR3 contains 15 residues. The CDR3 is CASSLGSPTWGEQFF. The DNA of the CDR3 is TGTGCCAGCAGCTTAGGGTCTCCCACTTGGGGTGAGCAGTTCTTC.

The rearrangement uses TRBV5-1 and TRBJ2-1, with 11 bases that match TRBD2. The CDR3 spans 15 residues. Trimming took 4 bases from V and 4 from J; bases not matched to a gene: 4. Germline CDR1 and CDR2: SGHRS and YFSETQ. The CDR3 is CASSILAGEYNEQFF. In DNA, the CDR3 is TGCGCCAGCAGCATACTAGCGGGAGAATACAATGAGCAGTTCTTC.

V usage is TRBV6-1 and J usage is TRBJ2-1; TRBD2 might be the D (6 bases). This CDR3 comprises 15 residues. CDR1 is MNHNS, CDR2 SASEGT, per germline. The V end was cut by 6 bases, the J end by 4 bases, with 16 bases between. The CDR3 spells CASRGLSGAYNEQFF. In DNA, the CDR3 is TGTGCCAGCAGGGGCCTTAGCGGAGCGTACAATGAGCAGTTCTTC.

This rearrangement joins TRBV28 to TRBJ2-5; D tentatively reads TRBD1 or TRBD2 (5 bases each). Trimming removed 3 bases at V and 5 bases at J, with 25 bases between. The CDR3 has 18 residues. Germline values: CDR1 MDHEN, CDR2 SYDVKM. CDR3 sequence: CASSLLDERLGPGETQYF. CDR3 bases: TGTGCCAGCAGTTTGCTGGATGAGAGGTTGGGACCAGGGGAGACCCAGTACTTC.

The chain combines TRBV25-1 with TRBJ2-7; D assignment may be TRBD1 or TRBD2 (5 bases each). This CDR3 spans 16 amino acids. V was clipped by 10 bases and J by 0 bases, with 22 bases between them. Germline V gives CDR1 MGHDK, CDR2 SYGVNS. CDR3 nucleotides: TGTGCCACCGGGGATGAGACCGGGACCTACTCCTACGAGCAGTACTTC. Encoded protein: CATGDETGTYSYEQYF.

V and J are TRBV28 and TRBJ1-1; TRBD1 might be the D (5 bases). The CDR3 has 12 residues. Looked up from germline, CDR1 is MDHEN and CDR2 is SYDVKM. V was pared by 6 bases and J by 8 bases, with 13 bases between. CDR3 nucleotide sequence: TGTGCCAGCAGCCGGAAGGGGCGGGAAGCTTTCTTT. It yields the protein CASSRKGREAFF.

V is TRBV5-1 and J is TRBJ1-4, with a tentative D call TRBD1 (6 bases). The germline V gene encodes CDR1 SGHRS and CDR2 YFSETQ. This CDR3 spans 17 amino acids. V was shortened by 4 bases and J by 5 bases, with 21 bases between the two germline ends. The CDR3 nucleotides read TGCGCCAGCAGCCGGGACGGCGCCTCCAGGGGAAATGAAAAACTGTTTTTT. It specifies CASSRDGASRGNEKLFF.

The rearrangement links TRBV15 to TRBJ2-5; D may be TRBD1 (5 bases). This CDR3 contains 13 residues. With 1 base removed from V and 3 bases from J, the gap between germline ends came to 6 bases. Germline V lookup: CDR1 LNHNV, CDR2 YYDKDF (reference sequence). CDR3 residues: CATSRAREETQYF. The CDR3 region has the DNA TGTGCCACCAGCAGAGCCAGGGAAGAGACCCAGTACTTC. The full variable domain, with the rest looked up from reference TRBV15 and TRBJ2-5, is DAMVIQNPRYQVTQFGKPVTLSCSQTLNHNVMYWYQQKSSQAPKLLFHYYDKDFNNEADTPDNFQSRRPNTSFCFLDIRSPGLGDTAMYLCATSRAREETQYFGPGTRLLVL.

The chain's CDR3 is CASRLIGDRGNTEAFF. In nucleotides, the CDR3 is TGTGCCAGTAGGCTTATAGGGGACAGGGGGAACACTGAAGCTTTCTTT. The chain joins TRBV19 to TRBJ1-1; 10 nucleotides agree with TRBD1. The junction had 8 bases not matched to a gene; V was cut back by 6 bases and J by 1 base. This CDR3 region has 16 residues. Germline CDR1 and CDR2: LNHDA and SQIVND (reference sequence).

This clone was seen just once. CDR3 amino acids: CASRLVRRGQKGYTF. CDR3 bases: TGTGCAAGTCGCTTAGTTCGCAGGGGGCAGAAAGGCTACACCTTC. This rearrangement joins TRBV12-2 to TRBJ1-2; the D call in the table, TRBD1, was not verified against the DNA. TRBV12-2 constitutes a pseudogene. The CDR3 has 15 residues.

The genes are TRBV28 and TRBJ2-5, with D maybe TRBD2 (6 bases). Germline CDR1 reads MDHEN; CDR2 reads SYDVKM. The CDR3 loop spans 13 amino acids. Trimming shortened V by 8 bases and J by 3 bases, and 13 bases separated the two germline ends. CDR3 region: CASVPGGEETQYF. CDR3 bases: TGTGCCAGCGTCCCCGGCGGGGAAGAGACCCAGTACTTC. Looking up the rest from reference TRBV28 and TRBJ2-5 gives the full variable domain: DVKVTQSSRYLVKRTGEKVFLECVQDMDHENMFWYRQDPGLGLRLIYFSYDVKMKEKGDIPEGYSVSREKKERFSLILESASTNQTSMYLCASVPGGEETQYFGPGTRLLVL.

The chain's CDR3 is CASLLTQGAGPYNEQFF. The CDR3 region has the DNA TGTGCCAGTCTGTTAACCCAGGGGGCCGGCCCCTACAATGAGCAGTTCTTC. The V gene is TRBV28, the J gene TRBJ2-1; TRBD1 agrees at 8 bases. V lost 9 bases, J lost 2 bases, and 15 bases stayed unmatched. This CDR3 has 17 amino acids. CDR1 and CDR2 (germline): MDHEN, SYDVKM.

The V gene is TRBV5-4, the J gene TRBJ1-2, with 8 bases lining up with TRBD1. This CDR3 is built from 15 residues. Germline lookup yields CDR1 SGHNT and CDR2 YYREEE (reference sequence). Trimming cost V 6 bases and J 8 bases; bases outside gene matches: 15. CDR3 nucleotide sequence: TGTGCCAGCAAATCCCCGGGACAGGAGGTTGGGGGCTACACCTTC. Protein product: CASKSPGQEVGGYTF.

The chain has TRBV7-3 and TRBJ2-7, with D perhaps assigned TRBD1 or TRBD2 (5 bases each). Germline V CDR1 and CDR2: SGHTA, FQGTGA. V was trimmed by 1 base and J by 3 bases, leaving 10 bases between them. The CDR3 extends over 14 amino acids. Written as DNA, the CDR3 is TGTGCCAGCAGCTTAATGGGACCGAACTACGAGCAGTACTTC. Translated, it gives CASSLMGPNYEQYF.

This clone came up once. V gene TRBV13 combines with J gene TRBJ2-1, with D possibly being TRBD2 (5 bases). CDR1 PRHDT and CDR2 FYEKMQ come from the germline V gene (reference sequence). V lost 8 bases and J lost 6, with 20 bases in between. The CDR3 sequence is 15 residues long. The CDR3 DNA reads TGTGCCAGCGGGTACCAGGAGGTTATGGGCAATGAGCAGTTCTTC. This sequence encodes CASGYQEVMGNEQFF.

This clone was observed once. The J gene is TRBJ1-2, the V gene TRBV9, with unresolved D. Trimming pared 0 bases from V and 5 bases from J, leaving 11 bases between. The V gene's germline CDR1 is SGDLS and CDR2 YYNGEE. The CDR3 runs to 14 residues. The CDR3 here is CASSVDPDGYGYTF. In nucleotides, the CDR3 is TGTGCCAGCAGCGTAGATCCGGATGGGTATGGCTACACCTTC.

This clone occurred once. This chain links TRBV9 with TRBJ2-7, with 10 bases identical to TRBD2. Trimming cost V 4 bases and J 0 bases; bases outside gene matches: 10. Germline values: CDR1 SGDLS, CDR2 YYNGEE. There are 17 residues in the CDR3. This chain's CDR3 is CASSPAGTSVSSYEQYF. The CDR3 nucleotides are TGTGCCAGCAGCCCGGCCGGGACTAGCGTAAGCTCCTACGAGCAGTACTTC.

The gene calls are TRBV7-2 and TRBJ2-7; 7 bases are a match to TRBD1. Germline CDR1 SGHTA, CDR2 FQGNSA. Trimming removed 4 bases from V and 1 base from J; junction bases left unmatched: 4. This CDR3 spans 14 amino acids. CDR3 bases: TGTGCCAGCAGCTCGGACAGGAGTTCCTACGAGCAGTACTTC. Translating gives CASSSDRSSYEQYF.

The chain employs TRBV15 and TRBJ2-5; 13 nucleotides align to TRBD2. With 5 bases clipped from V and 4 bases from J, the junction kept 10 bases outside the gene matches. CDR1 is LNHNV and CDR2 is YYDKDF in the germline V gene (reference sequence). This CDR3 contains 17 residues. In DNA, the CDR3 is TGTGCCACCAGCCACCGGAGAGGACTAGCGGGAGTAGAGACCCAGTACTTC. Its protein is CATSHRRGLAGVETQYF.

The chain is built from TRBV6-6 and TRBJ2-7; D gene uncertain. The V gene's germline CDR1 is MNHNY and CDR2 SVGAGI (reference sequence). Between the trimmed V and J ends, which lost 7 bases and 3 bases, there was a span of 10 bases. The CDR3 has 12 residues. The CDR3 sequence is CASKTPSYEQYF. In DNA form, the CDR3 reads TGTGCCAGCAAAACACCAAGCTACGAGCAGTACTTC.

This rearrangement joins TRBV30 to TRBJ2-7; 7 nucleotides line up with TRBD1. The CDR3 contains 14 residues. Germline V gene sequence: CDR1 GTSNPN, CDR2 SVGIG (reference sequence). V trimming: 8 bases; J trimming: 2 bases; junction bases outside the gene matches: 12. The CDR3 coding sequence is TGTGCCACTGAGGACAGGACGAATACCTACGAGCAGTACTTC. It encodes CATEDRTNTYEQYF.

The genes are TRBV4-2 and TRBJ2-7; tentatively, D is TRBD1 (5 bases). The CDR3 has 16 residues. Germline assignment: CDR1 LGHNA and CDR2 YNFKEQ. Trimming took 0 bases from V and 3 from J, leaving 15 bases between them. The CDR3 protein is CASSQDAMGRVYEQYF. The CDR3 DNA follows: TGTGCCAGCAGCCAAGATGCGATGGGGCGCGTCTACGAGCAGTACTTC.

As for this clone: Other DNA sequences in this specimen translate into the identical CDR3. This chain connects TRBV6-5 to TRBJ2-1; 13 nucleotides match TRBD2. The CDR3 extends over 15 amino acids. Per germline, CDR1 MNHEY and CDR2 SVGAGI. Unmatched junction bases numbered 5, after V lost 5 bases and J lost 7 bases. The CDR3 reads CASSPGTSGTNEQFF. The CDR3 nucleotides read TGTGCCAGCAGTCCCGGGACTAGCGGGACTAATGAGCAGTTCTTC.

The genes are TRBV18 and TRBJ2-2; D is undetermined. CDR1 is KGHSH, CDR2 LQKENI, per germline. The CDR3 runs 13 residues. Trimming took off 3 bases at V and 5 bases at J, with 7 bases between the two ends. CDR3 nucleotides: TGTGCCAGCTCACCCAGTGGGACCGGGGAGCTGTTTTTT. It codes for CASSPSGTGELFF.